This T cell receptor beta chain originates from a study of cytomegalovirus exposure and HLA in healthy donors. The PCR was carried out with 60 Vbeta primers and 13 Jbeta primers. Produced via immunoSEQ multiplex PCR; TCRdb's table is partial and in-frame only. The data contain roughly 240,000 clones, 80% to 90% of them singletons. V was shortened by 7 bases and J by 12 bases, with 28 bases between the two germline ends. CDR3 size: 16 residues. Germline-derived CDR1 and CDR2 are LGHNT and FRNRAP. Sequencing was carried out using PBMCs. The V and J genes are TRBV12-5 and TRBJ2-1; possibly TRBD2 for D (6 bases). The clonotype originates from a girl aged 2 to 9 in good health and CMV-seronegative. For the CDR3, the DNA is TGTGCTAGTGCCCAAGAGGCGGGGAAGGGTGGATCCCGGCAGTTCTTC. This translates into CASAQEAGKGGSRQFF.